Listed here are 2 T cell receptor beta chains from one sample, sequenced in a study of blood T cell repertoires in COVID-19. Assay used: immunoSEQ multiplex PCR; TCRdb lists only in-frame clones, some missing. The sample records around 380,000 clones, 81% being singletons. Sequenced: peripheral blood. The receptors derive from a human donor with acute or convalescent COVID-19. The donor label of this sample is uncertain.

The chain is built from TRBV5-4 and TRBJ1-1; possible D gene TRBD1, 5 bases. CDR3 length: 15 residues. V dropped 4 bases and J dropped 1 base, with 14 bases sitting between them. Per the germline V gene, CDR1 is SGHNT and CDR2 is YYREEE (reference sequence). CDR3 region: CASSRQIGGNTEAFF. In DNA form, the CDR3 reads TGTGCCAGCAGCCGACAGATCGGGGGGAACACTGAAGCTTTCTTT.

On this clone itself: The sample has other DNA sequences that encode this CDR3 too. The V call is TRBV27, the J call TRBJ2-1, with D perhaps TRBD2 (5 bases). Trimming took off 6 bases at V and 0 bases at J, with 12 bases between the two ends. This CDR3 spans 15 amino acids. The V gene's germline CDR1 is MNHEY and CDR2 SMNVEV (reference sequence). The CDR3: CASSPSGASYNEQFF. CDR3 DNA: TGTGCCAGCAGCCCAAGCGGAGCCTCCTACAATGAGCAGTTCTTC.